Sequencing of this TCR beta chain was carried out in a study of shared clonotypes between healthy human individuals. Study results and caveats: A generally larger estimated richness was seen in naive subsets than in memory subsets.

Points on this clone: Its specificity is not known.

CDR1 and CDR2 (germline): SGHAT, FQNNGV. The CDR3 runs to 13 residues. V gave up 6 bases and J gave up 5 bases, with 13 bases separating them. The donors were adults (healthy and HIV-negative) with no recent acute infections or vaccinations. Assay execution took place at the deep level. In the authors' methods: ImmunoSEQ output held junction-only sequences without quality scores, so filtering differed. Assay: immunoSEQ multiplex PCR; the TCRdb copy retains only in-frame clones and omits some. From that table come the V and J calls and clone size; the DNA was used to work out D and trimming. The repertoire holds 850,000 to 1,100,000 clones, with 77% as singletons.

The receptor was isolated from a man aged 18 to 30 in good health. Some clones in this sample may be carry-over from other donors' samples. The sample taken for sequencing was memory CD4+ T cells from PBMCs. Subset specified: CD45RA-negative fraction. The rearrangement uses TRBV11-2 and TRBJ1-1; D is perhaps TRBD1 (6 bases). CDR3 in DNA: TGTGCCAGCAGTGTGACAGGCTCGACTGAAGCTTTCTTT. Amino acid sequence: CASSVTGSTEAFF.